The rows below give T cell receptor beta chains drawn from one sample of a study of identical twins. Each CDR3 protein is one row after TCRdb ran MiXCR on the 5' RACE reads. The table shows some 210,000 distinct CDR3 sequences, with around a sixth occurring only once. These data were likewise used in another study, on T cells expressing NK-cell markers.

The sequenced material came from CD8+ T cells sorted from blood. The receptors shown here come from a woman aged 18-29 years in good health. CDR3s include the opening cysteine and the closing phenylalanine or tryptophan. Each record gives: J gene, D gene, clone size, V gene, CDR3 protein, CDR3 DNA. A D gene is named only where the DNA matches it firmly. For some rows the clone size is stated as once, few or many, or as a class when expanded; others skip it.

>TRBJ1-5|-|-|TRBV12-3/TRBV12-4
CASSWGAGGPQHF
TGTGCCAGCAGTTGGGGGGCTGGGGGGCCCCAGCATTTT
>TRBJ2-7|-|few|TRBV27
CASSSTGQVQLYEQYF
TGTGCCAGCAGTTCGACGGGGCAGGTGCAATTGTACGAGCAGTACTTC
>TRBJ1-1|-|few|TRBV5-1
CASSLNQRSWTEAFF
TGCGCCAGCAGCTTGAATCAGCGGTCATGGACTGAAGCTTTCTTT
>TRBJ2-7|-|-|TRBV6-2/TRBV6-3
CASRRGSYEQYF
TGTGCCAGCAGACGGGGCTCCTACGAGCAGTACTTC
>TRBJ2-1|-|-|TRBV20-1
CSAPGSSYNEQFF
TGCAGTGCGCCGGGGAGCTCCTACAATGAGCAGTTCTTC
>TRBJ2-1|-|few|TRBV9
CASSVSGNNEQFF
TGTGCCAGCAGCGTATCAGGAAACAATGAGCAGTTCTTC
>TRBJ2-1|-|-|TRBV6-2/TRBV6-3
CASSKDGRFSYNEQFF
TGTGCCAGCAGTAAGGACGGGAGATTCTCCTACAATGAGCAGTTCTTC
>TRBJ2-6|-|few|TRBV27
CASSWRGSGANVLTF
TGTGCCAGCAGTTGGAGGGGATCTGGGGCCAACGTCCTGACTTTC
>TRBJ2-7|TRBD2|-|TRBV5-1
CASSSGTSGSRYEQYF
TGCGCCAGCAGTTCTGGGACTAGCGGGAGTAGGTACGAGCAGTACTTC
>TRBJ2-1|-|many|TRBV10-3
CAISAVSEQFF
TGTGCCATCAGTGCCGTTTCCGAGCAGTTCTTC
>TRBJ2-7|-|few|TRBV7-6
CASSLGTESYEQYF
TGTGCCAGCAGCTTAGGGACAGAGTCCTACGAGCAGTACTTC
>TRBJ2-1|TRBD1|few|TRBV12-3/TRBV12-4
CASRQTGRQFF
TGTGCCAGCAGACAGACAGGGAGGCAGTTCTTC
>TRBJ2-4|-|many|TRBV7-9
CASSAPETKDIQYF
TGTGCCAGCAGCGCCCCAGAGACAAAGGACATTCAGTACTTC
>TRBJ2-7|-|many|TRBV29-1
CSVEDPVGESYEQYF
TGCAGCGTTGAAGACCCGGTGGGGGAATCCTACGAGCAGTACTTC
>TRBJ1-5|TRBD1|-|TRBV6-5
CASSLDRGRNYYSNQPQHF
TGTGCCAGCAGTTTGGACAGGGGTCGGAACTACTATAGCAATCAGCCCCAGCATTTT
>TRBJ1-2|-|many|TRBV12-3/TRBV12-4
CASSGGWGPDGYTF
TGTGCCAGCAGTGGGGGCTGGGGTCCGGATGGCTACACCTTC
>TRBJ1-1|-|-|TRBV14
CASSQERENTEAFF
TGTGCCAGCAGCCAAGAGCGGGAGAACACTGAAGCTTTCTTT
>TRBJ2-3|-|-|TRBV7-8
CASNPLGRTDTQYF
TGTGCCAGCAACCCTCTCGGGCGCACAGATACGCAGTATTTT
>TRBJ1-1|-|-|TRBV30
CACAEDLVEAFF
TGTGCCTGTGCTGAGGACCTCGTGGAGGCTTTCTTT
>TRBJ2-1|-|-|TRBV7-9
CASSRDHQDEQFF
TGTGCCAGCAGCAGGGACCATCAGGATGAGCAGTTCTTC
>TRBJ2-1|TRBD1|few|TRBV29-1
CSAIPGQGNSGWDEQFF
TGCAGCGCTATTCCGGGACAGGGGAACTCCGGTTGGGATGAGCAGTTCTTC
>TRBJ2-5|-|medium-sized|TRBV12-3/TRBV12-4
CASSRMDSYQETQYF
TGTGCCAGCAGCCGAATGGACAGCTACCAAGAGACCCAGTACTTC
>TRBJ2-3|TRBD1|few|TRBV9
CASSVLPTGVGDTQYF
TGTGCCAGCAGCGTACTCCCGACAGGGGTGGGAGATACGCAGTATTTT
>TRBJ1-4|-|few|TRBV5-5
CASSLTTGNEKLFF
TGTGCCAGCAGCTTGACGACGGGGAATGAAAAACTGTTTTTT